This paragraph covers one T cell receptor beta chain sequence. Its cognate antigen is unknown. This sample is part of a study of T cell responses to AZD1222 COVID-19 vaccine. Study-level points and caveats: Unmutated variant regions are reportedly targeted by nearly half of spike-specific TCRs.

Clones were sequenced by immunoSEQ multiplex PCR, and TCRdb holds only the in-frame ones, with some missing. The sample lists 180,000 or so clones; just under 95% were seen once. Sequenced material: peripheral blood, taken 28 days after the second dose of the MenACWY control vaccine. The TCR sequence derives from an adult who received the MenACWY meningococcal vaccine as a control.

The CDR3 sequence is CASRPTDSNYGYTF. For the CDR3, the DNA is TGCGCCAGCAGACCGACAGACTCTAACTATGGCTACACCTTC. The chain recombines TRBV5-1 with TRBJ1-2; D is perhaps TRBD1 (5 bases). The V and J ends lost 5 bases and 0 bases respectively, with 11 bases between them. This CDR3 has 14 amino acids. CDR1 and CDR2 from the germline V gene are SGHRS and YFSETQ. Together with reference TRBV5-1 and TRBJ1-2, the CDR3 gives the full variable domain: KAGVTQTPRYLIKTRGQQVTLSCSPISGHRSVSWYQQTPGQGLQFLFEYFSETQRNKGNFPGRFSGRQFSNSRSEMNVSTLELGDSALYLCASRPTDSNYGYTFGSGTRLTVV.